The source of this T cell receptor (beta chain) is a study of cytomegalovirus exposure and HLA in healthy donors. On the study more broadly: Clustering assigned 70% to 90% of the roughly 380 genotyped donors to the Caucasian-associated ancestry cluster.

The primer mix had 60 Vbeta and 13 Jbeta primers. The table came from immunoSEQ multiplex PCR; TCRdb's copy has only in-frame clones and leaves some out. The sample shows roughly 120,000 clones, 67% of them seen only once. Trimming pared 6 bases from V and 6 bases from J, leaving 18 bases between. The CDR3 is 14 amino acids. Germline V gene data show CDR1 as MNHEY and CDR2 as SVGAGI. The sample taken for sequencing was PBMCs. This TCR was recovered from a man aged 18 to 30 in good health and CMV-seropositive. V gene TRBV6-5 combines with J gene TRBJ2-7; weak D call: TRBD1 (6 bases). The CDR3 sequence: CASSVVAGVGEQYV. CDR3 nucleotide sequence: TGTGCCAGCAGCGTTGTGGCAGGGGTAGGCGAGCAGTACGTC.